This T cell receptor beta chain is from a study of identical twins. The germline CDR1 and CDR2 sequences are SGHRS and YFSETQ. This CDR3 is 15 amino acids long. V was trimmed by 0 bases and J by 6 bases, leaving 13 bases between them. A universal primer site came from template switching; cDNA carried unique molecular identifiers. TCRdb re-called the 5' RACE reads with MiXCR, one entry per CDR3 protein. The sample consists of hundreds of thousands of distinct CDR3 sequences, approximately 7% of them appearing once. This sample was shared with a second study, whose subject was yellow fever vaccine responses in identical twins.

The receptor comes from a woman aged 18-29 years in good health. The chain carries TRBV5-1 and TRBJ2-4; D is ambiguous. The material sequenced was memory (CD45RO+) T cells sorted from blood. The CDR3 coding sequence is TGCGCCAGCAGCTTGGTGGGCGAGACTGCAAACATTCAGTACTTC. The encoded protein is CASSLVGETANIQYF. Using reference TRBV5-1 and TRBJ2-4 for the parts outside the CDR3, the full variable domain is KAGVTQTPRYLIKTRGQQVTLSCSPISGHRSVSWYQQTPGQGLQFLFEYFSETQRNKGNFPGRFSGRQFSNSRSEMNVSTLELGDSALYLCASSLVGETANIQYFGAGTRLSVL.